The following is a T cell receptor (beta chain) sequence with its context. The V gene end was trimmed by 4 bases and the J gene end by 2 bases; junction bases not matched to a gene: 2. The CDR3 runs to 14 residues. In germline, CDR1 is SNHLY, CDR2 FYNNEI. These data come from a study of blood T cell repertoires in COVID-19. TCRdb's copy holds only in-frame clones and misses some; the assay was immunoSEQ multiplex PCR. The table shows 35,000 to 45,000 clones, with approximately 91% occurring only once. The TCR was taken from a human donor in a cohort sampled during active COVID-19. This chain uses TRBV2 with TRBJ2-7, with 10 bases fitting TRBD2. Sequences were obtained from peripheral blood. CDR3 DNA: TGTGCCAGCAGTGTACTAGCGGGACCCTACGAGCAGTACTTC. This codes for CASSVLAGPYEQYF.